The clone carrying this T cell receptor beta chain has at least ten counts. Primers targeting TRAV and TRBV primed first-strand cDNA, covering alpha and beta chains. TCR amplification involved about 19 PCR cycles with a constant-region primer and V-primer adapter. TCRdb re-derived calls from the reads in MiXCR, one entry per CDR3 protein. The table shows tens of thousands of distinct CDR3 sequences, with around a sixth occurring only once. The time point denotes: after trial treatment. Treatment described: LDRT plus nivolumab, ipilimumab, low-dose cyclophosphamide and aspirin (RACIN trial). The record originates from a study of low-dose radiotherapy and immunotherapy resistance in tumors. Study information: Participants were given intravenous cyclophosphamide 200 mg/m2 every two weeks, one day before radiation and immunotherapy.

V dropped 2 bases and J dropped 6; count of bases not matched to a gene: 10. This CDR3 region has 18 residues. The sequence came from a male donor with prostate cancer. The V and J genes are TRBV12-3 or TRBV12-4 and TRBJ2-1; TRBD2 matches at 13 bases. Sequencing used PBMCs, obtained after low-dose radiotherapy plus immunotherapy. For the CDR3, the DNA is TGTGCCAGCAGTTTAAGGGTCGGACTAGCGGGGGCCGGCAATGAGCAGTTCTTC. It yields the protein CASSLRVGLAGAGNEQFF.